This record looks at one T cell receptor beta chain sequence and its context. This clonotype was counted a few times. The specificity of this receptor is unknown. No base-level quality is on record; no much larger clone is a single base apart. Deletion took 6 bases off V and 0 bases off J, with a span of 15 bases between the germline ends. Taken from cysteine to phenylalanine, the CDR3 has 16 residues. CDR3 DNA only is kept here, 48 bases in frame from base 1. Looking up the germline V gene yields CDR1 MNHEY and CDR2 SVGAGI. Receptor amplification or capture employed 5' RACE. The sequencing machine was a NextSeq 500. To correct for sequencing error and PCR bias, the TCR library protocol tagged individual cDNA molecules with unique molecular identifiers. Both TCR alpha and beta chains were sequenced, and tight co-correlation was observed between alpha and beta sequence abundances in each sample. The original pipeline was this. Decombinator V4 was used to annotate the V gene, J gene and CDR3 of the TCR sequences. Expanded TCRs were defined as changing significantly between any two time points under a Poisson model with p below 0.0001. TCR abundances were normalised to the total number of TCRs sequenced per sample and expressed as counts per million. TRAV1-2 paired with TRAJ12, TRAJ20 or TRAJ33 defined MAIT TCRs, while TRAV10 paired with TRAJ18 defined iNKT TCRs. A search of VDJdb, accessed on 1 November 2021, was run for TCRs annotated to CMV, EBV and SARS-CoV-2, with TCRs annotated for multiple antigens excluded. The public reads were reanalyzed by TCRdb: fastp trimming at Q25, MiXCR alignment, in-frame beta chains only. Rows with one shared CDR3 protein collapse into an entry with the most common genes and DNA. What appears here as the V and J calls and clone size reflects TCRdb's work, not the paper's. The table for this sample lists 87,000 or so distinct CDR3 sequences; roughly 12% of them were counted only once. Jointly, the top ten make up over 6% of the sample.

This was a case-control study nested in a cohort of healthcare workers in London, UK, who had nasopharyngeal swab PCR tests and blood samples taken every week. Healthcare workers were enrolled in the week of the UK lockdown, from 23 to 31 March 2020, and were followed every week for up to 16 weeks. The entry originates in a study of early T cells in non-severe SARS-CoV-2 infection (dated by TCRdb to about 2021). Background on the whole study: TCR sequencing used bulk RNA from unsorted whole blood, so alpha and beta chains could not be paired. The paper's findings and limits, for the study overall: VDJdb matching was skewed toward anti-spike CD8 responses and likely underestimated virus-specific expansions by missing private and CD4 specificities.

The sample comprised whole blood. The chain is assembled from TRBV6-5 and TRBJ2-1; the D gene is possibly TRBD1 or TRBD2, with 6 bases matching each. This TCR derives from an adult who was a healthcare worker with PCR-confirmed SARS-CoV-2 infection or an uninfected control (not recorded which). The nucleotides are TGTGCCAGCAGGGGGGCAACTAGCAACTCCTACAATGAGCAGTTCTTC. It specifies CASRGATSNSYNEQFF.